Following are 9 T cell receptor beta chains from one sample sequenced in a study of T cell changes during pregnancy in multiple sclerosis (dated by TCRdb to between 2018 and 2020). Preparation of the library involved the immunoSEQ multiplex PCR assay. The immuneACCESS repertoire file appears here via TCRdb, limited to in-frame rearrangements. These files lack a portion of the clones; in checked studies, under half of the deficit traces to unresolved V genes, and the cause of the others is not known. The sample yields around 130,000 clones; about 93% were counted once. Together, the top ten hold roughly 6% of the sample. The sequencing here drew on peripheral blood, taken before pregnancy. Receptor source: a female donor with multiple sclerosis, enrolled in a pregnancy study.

CDR3 in amino acids: CASSPGLYTEAFF. The CDR3 coding sequence is TGTGCCAGCAGCCCGGGACTATACACTGAAGCTTTCTTT. The rearrangement joins TRBV11-3 to TRBJ1-1; weak D call: TRBD1 (5 bases). Germline V gene sequence: CDR1 SGHNT, CDR2 YENEEA. Trimming shortened V by 5 bases and J by 3 bases, and 10 bases separated the two germline ends. The CDR3 is made up of 13 amino acids.

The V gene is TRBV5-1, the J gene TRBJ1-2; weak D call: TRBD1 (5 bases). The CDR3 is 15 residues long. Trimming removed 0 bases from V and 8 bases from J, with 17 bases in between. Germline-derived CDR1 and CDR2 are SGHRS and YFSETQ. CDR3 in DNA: TGCGCCAGCAGCTTGGAGTCATGGTCAGGGTACGGCTACACCTTC. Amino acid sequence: CASSLESWSGYGYTF.

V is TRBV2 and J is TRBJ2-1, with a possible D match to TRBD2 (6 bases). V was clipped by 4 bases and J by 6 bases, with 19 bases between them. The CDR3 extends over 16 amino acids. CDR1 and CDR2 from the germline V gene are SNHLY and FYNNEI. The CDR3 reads CASSALPGLGGNEQFF. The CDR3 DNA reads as TGTGCCAGCAGTGCCCTTCCGGGACTCGGCGGCAATGAGCAGTTCTTC.

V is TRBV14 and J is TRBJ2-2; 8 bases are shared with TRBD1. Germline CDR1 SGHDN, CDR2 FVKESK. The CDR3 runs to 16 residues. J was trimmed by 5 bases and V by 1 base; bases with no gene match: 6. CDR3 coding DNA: TGTGCCAGCAGCCAAGTTTACAGGGGGGCGACCGGGGAGCTGTTTTTT. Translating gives CASSQVYRGATGELFF.

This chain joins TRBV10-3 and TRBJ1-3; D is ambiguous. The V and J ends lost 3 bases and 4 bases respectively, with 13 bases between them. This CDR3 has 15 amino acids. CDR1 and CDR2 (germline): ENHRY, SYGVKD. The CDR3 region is CAISDGSSVGNTIYF. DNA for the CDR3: TGTGCCATCAGTGACGGGTCCAGCGTCGGAAACACCATATATTTT.

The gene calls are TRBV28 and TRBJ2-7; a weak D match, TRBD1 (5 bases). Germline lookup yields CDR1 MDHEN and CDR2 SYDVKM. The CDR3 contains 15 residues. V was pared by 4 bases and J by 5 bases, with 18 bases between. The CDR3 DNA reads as TGTGCCAGCAGTTCCTCCAGGGTTAGGGTCGACGAGCAGTACTTC. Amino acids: CASSSSRVRVDEQYF.

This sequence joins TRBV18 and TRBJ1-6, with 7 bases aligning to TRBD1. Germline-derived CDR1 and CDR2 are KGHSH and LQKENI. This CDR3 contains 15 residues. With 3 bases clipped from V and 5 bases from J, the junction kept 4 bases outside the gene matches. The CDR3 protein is CASSPSGQHNSPLHF. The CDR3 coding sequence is TGTGCCAGCTCACCCTCGGGACAGCATAATTCACCCCTCCACTTT. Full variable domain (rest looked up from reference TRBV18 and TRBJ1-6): NAGVMQNPRHLVRRRGQEARLRCSPMKGHSHVYWYRQLPEEGLKFMVYLQKENIIDESGMPKERFSAEFPKEGPSILRIQQVVRGDSAAYFCASSPSGQHNSPLHFGNGTRLTVT.

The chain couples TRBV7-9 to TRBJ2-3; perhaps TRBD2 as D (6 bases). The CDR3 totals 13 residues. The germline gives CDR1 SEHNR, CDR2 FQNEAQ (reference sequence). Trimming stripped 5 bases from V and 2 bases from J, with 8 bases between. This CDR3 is CASSGGYTDTQYF. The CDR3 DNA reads TGTGCCAGCAGCGGGGGGTACACAGATACGCAGTATTTT.

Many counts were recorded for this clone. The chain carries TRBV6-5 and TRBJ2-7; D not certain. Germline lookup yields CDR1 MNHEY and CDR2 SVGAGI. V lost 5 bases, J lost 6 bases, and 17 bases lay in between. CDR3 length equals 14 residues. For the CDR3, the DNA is TGTGCCAGCAGTACCTCTAGGTGGAGTCTCGAGCAGTACTTC. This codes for CASSTSRWSLEQYF.